Here is one T cell receptor beta chain with its context. Its antigen is not known. The DNA input per sorted-subset replicate PCR was roughly 210 ng, corresponding to around 28,000 T cell genomes. In the authors' methods: Junction-only immunoSEQ sequences carried no quality scores, so filtering differed. Sequenced by immunoSEQ multiplex PCR; TCRdb stores in-frame clones only, minus some. The V and J calls and clone size are taken from that table; D and trimming were inferred from the DNA. Counted here are millions of clones, about 95% occurring once; the ten biggest clones make up 1% to 1.3%. V was cut by 5 bases and J by 10 bases, with 19 bases left in between. The CDR3 consists of 14 residues. Germline CDR1 is PRHDT and CDR2 is FYEKMQ (reference sequence). The data belong to a study of shared clonotypes between healthy human individuals. Overall study findings and caveats: Naive CD4 clonotype sharing across a few donors was 4% to 5.5%. Rarefaction revealed incomplete sorted-subset sequencing despite large depth.

The naive CD8 fraction comprised CD45RO-negative cells positively selected for CCR7 and excluded terminally differentiated effector memory CD45RA+ cells. The receptor was derived from a man between 18 and 35 years old in good health. The sample comprised naive CD8+ T cells sorted from blood. The chain couples TRBV13 to TRBJ2-3, with a possible D match to TRBD2 (6 bases). Here the CDR3 reads CASSPGTPGGAQYF. DNA for the CDR3: TGTGCCAGCAGCCCGGGGACTCCCGGTGGGGCGCAGTATTTT. Full variable domain (rest looked up from reference TRBV13 and TRBJ2-3): AAGVIQSPRHLIKEKRETATLKCYPIPRHDTVYWYQQGPGQDPQFLISFYEKMQSDKGSIPDRFSAQQFSDYHSELNMSSLELGDSALYFCASSPGTPGGAQYFGPGTRLTVL.